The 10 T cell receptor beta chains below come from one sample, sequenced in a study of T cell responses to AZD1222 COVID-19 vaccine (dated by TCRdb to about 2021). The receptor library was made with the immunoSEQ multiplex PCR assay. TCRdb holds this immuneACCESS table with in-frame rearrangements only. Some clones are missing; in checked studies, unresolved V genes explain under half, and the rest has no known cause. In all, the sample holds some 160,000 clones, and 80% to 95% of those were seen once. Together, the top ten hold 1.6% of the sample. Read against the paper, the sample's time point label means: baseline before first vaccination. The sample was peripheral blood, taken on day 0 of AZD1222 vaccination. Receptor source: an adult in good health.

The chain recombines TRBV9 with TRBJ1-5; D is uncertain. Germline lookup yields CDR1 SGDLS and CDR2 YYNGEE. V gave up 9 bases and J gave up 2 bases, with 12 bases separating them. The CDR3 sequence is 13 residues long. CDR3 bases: TGTGCCACGCCCGTTACAGGCAATCAGCCCCAGCATTTT. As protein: CATPVTGNQPQHF.

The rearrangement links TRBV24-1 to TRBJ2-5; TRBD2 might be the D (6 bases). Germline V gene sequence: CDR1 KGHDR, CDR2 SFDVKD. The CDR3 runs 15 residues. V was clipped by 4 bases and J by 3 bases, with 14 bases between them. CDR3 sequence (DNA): TGTGCCACCAGTGAGCCCTCTCGGGGGAAAGAGACCCAGTACTTC. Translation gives CATSEPSRGKETQYF.

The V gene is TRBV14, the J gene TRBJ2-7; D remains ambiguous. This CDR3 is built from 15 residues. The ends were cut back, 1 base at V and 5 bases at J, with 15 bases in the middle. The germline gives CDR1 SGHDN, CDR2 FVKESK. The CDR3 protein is CASSQGSPTVDEQYF. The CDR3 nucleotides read TGTGCCAGCAGCCAAGGATCCCCTACGGTAGACGAGCAGTACTTC.

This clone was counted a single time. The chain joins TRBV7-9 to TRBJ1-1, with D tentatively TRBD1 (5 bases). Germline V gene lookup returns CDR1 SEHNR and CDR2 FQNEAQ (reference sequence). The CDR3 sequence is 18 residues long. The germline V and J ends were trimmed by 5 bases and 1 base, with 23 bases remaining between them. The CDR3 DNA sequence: TGTGCCAGCAGCCAACCGCAGGACACAACTAGAACGAACACTGAAGCTTTCTTT. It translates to CASSQPQDTTRTNTEAFF.

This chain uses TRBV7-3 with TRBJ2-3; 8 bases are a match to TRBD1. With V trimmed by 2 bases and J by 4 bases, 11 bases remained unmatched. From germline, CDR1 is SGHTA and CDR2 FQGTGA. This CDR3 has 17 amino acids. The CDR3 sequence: CASSLGGGSTGADTQYF. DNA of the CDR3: TGTGCCAGCAGCTTAGGAGGGGGCTCGACAGGGGCAGATACGCAGTATTTT.

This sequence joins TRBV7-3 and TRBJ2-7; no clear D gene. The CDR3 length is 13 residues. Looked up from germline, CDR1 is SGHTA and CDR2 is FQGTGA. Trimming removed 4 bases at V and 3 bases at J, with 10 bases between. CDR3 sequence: CASSSGPNYEQYF. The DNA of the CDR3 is TGTGCCAGCAGCTCCGGACCGAACTACGAGCAGTACTTC.

In DNA form, the CDR3 reads TGTGCCAGCAGCCGTATAGGGGCGGACAATGAGCAGTTCTTC. Translating it yields CASSRIGADNEQFF. This chain joins TRBV7-2 and TRBJ2-1, with a possible D match to TRBD1 (5 bases). V gave up 5 bases and J gave up 5 bases, with 13 bases separating them. The germline gives CDR1 SGHTA, CDR2 FQGNSA. The CDR3 is 14 amino acids.

CDR3 in amino acids: CASGTIEIDTQYF. The CDR3 nucleotides read TGTGCCAGCGGGACTATCGAAATCGATACGCAGTATTTT. The chain has TRBV2 and TRBJ2-3; 7 nucleotides agree with TRBD2. Germline values: CDR1 SNHLY, CDR2 FYNNEI. V shed 8 bases and J 6 bases; nucleotides not matched to a gene: 8. The CDR3 is 13 residues long.

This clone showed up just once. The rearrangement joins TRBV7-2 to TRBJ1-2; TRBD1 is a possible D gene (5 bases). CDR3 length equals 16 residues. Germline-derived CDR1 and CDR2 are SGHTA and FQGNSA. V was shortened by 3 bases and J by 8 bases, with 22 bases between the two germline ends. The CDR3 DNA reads TGTGCCAGCAGCTTGGGACGTGATCCTTCCCAAGGAGGCTACACCTTC. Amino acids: CASSLGRDPSQGGYTF. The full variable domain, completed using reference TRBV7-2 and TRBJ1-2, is GAGVSQSPSNKVTEKGKDVELRCDPISGHTALYWYRQSLGQGLEFLIYFQGNSAPDKSGLPSDRFSAERTGGSVSTLTIQRTQQEDSAVYLCASSLGRDPSQGGYTFGSGTRLTVV.

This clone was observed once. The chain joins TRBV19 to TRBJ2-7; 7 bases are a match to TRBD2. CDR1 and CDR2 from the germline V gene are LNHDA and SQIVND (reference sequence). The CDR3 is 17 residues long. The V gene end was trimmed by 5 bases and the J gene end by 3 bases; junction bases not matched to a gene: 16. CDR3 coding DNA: TGTGCCAGTAGTCTCTCGGGGGGTTTATCCGGGAGCTACGAGCAGTACTTC. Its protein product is CASSLSGGLSGSYEQYF.